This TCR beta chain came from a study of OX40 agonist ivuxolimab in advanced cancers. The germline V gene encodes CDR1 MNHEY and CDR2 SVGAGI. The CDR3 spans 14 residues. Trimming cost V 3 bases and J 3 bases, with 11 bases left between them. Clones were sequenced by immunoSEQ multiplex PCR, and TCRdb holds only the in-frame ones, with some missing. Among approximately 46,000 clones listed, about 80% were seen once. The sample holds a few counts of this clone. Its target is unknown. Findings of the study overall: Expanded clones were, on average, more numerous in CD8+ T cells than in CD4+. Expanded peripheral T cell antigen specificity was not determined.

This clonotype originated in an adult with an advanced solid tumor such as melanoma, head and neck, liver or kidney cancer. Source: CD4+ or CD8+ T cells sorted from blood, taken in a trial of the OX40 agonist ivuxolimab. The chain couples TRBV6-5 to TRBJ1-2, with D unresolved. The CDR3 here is CASSYRQGYYGYTF. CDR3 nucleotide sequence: TGTGCCAGCAGTTATCGTCAAGGGTACTATGGCTACACCTTC.